Listed below are T cell receptor beta chains from one sample, sequenced in a study of cytomegalovirus exposure and HLA in healthy donors. The table came from immunoSEQ multiplex PCR; TCRdb's copy has only in-frame clones and leaves some out. The repertoire includes over 150,000 clones, 85% of them detected once, and 15% to 20% sits in the top ten. Input material: PBMCs. The origin of the receptors is a man aged 18 to 30 in good health and CMV-seropositive. Each CDR3 is given with its conserved first and last residue. A D gene is named only where the DNA matches it firmly. Rows give clone size only sometimes, using once, few, many, or a class for an expanded clone.

D gene,V gene,J gene,clone size,CDR3 DNA,CDR3 protein
TRBD1,TRBV7-9,TRBJ1-1,few,TGTGCCAGCAGCTTAGAGGGGGGACAGGTGAATGAAGCTTTCTTT,CASSLEGGQVNEAFF
-,TRBV5-1,TRBJ2-2,-,TGCGCCACCTCGAGAGCGGGCTTTACCGGGGAGCTGTTTTTT,CATSRAGFTGELFF
-,TRBV6-5,TRBJ1-1,-,TGTGCCAGCAGTGTCCGGCAGGGCACTGAAGCTTTCTTT,CASSVRQGTEAFF
TRBD2,TRBV7-9,TRBJ2-5,-,TGTGCCAGCAGCTTAGGACTAGCGGGAGAACAAGAGACCCAGTACTTC,CASSLGLAGEQETQYF
-,TRBV28,TRBJ1-2,few,TGTGCCAGCAGTTTAGGGCCCCACAGCTATGGCTACACCTTC,CASSLGPHSYGYTF
-,TRBV21-1,TRBJ1-5,-,TGTGCCAGCAGCAGGGAGGAACCCAATCAGCCCCAGCATTTT,CASSREEPNQPQHF
-,TRBV27,TRBJ1-5,-,TGTGCCAGCAGCCTTGCCCCAGGTAACAATCAGCCCCAGCATTTT,CASSLAPGNNQPQHF
-,TRBV29-1,TRBJ2-3,-,TGCAGCGTTGAAGATCGGGGTGGCGCAGATACGCAGTATTTT,CSVEDRGGADTQYF
TRBD1,TRBV7-9,TRBJ2-2,-,TGTGCCAGCATCCTACGGGACGGGCAGGGGGCGCCCGGGGAGCTGTTTTTT,CASILRDGQGAPGELFF
TRBD1,TRBV5-1,TRBJ2-7,-,TGCGCCAGCAGCTTGGATGCCCTGGGACAGGGTTACGAGCAGTACTTC,CASSLDALGQGYEQYF
-,TRBV6-1,TRBJ2-2,-,TGTGCCAGCAGTGAACCTCGTCGGTTTCCCGGGGAGCTGTTTTTT,CASSEPRRFPGELFF
TRBD1,TRBV10-3,TRBJ2-3,-,TGTGCCGTCTCACGAGGGACAGGGGCAGATACGCAGTATTTT,CAVSRGTGADTQYF
-,TRBV7-3,TRBJ1-1,-,TGTGCCAGCAGCTTATCCCCGGGTTTGTCTGAAGCTTTCTTT,CASSLSPGLSEAFF
-,TRBV2,TRBJ1-4,once,TGTGCCAGCAGTGAATCAGGGGTTGAAAAACTGTTTTTT,CASSESGVEKLFF
-,TRBV30,TRBJ2-5,-,TGTGCCTGGAGCACCGAGGGAGAGACCCAGTACTTC,CAWSTEGETQYF
-,TRBV14,TRBJ2-7,few,TGTGCCAGCAGCCAAGAATCAGGTTACTACGAGCAGTACTTC,CASSQESGYYEQYF
TRBD1,TRBV19,TRBJ1-2,-,TGTGCCAGTAGTATACCTTCGGGACAGGGTAACTATGGCTACACCTTC,CASSIPSGQGNYGYTF
-,TRBV7-2,TRBJ2-3,few,TGTGCCAGCAGCCCCGGGCGTGCGGGGGCGGCAGATACGCAGTATTTT,CASSPGRAGAADTQYF
TRBD2,TRBV28,TRBJ2-1,-,TGTGCCAGCAGTCCTAGCGGGGGAGCCTACAATGAGCAGTTCTTC,CASSPSGGAYNEQFF
-,TRBV7-6,TRBJ1-4,-,TGTGCCAGCAGCCCAGAGGGCGTCACGGGAGAAAAACTGTTTTTT,CASSPEGVTGEKLFF
TRBD2,TRBV19,TRBJ2-1,-,TGTGCCAGTAGTATTTGGCTCCGACTAGCGGGAGGGCGGAGCTCCTACAATGAGCAGTTCTTC,CASSIWLRLAGGRSSYNEQFF
TRBD2,TRBV7-8,TRBJ2-1,-,TGTGCCAGCAGCTTAGAACGACTAGCGGGACTGGATGAGCAGTTCTTC,CASSLERLAGLDEQFF
-,TRBV6-5,TRBJ1-1,-,TGTGCCAGCAGTCTGGCTCTGAACACTGAAGCTTTCTTT,CASSLALNTEAFF
TRBD1,TRBV5-4,TRBJ1-5,-,TGTGCCAACTCGACAGGGCGTGACAATCAGCCCCAGCATTTT,CANSTGRDNQPQHF
-,TRBV27,TRBJ2-7,-,TGTGCCAGCAGTTTTGGTTCGGGCTCCTACGAGCAGTACTTC,CASSFGSGSYEQYF
-,TRBV6-4,TRBJ1-5,-,TGTGCCAGCAGTCCCGACTTAGGTCAGCCCCAGCATTTT,CASSPDLGQPQHF
-,TRBV6-6,TRBJ2-3,-,TGTGCCAGCAGTTACTCAGGGGGGGAGCGTACGCAGTATTTT,CASSYSGGERTQYF
TRBD1,TRBV5-4,TRBJ1-2,-,TGTGCCAGCAGCCAACAGGGGGAGGGCTACACCTTC,CASSQQGEGYTF
-,TRBV4-1,TRBJ2-2,once,TGCGCCAGCAGAAACAGCGGGGAGCTGTTTTTT,CASRNSGELFF
-,TRBV6-1,TRBJ2-3,-,TGTGCCAGCAGTGAAGCACTAGCAACGGGCACAGATACGCAGTATTTT,CASSEALATGTDTQYF
TRBD2,TRBV7-2,TRBJ2-5,-,TGTGCCAGCAGCTACAAGGGAGGGGCATGGGAGACCCAGTACTTC,CASSYKGGAWETQYF
-,TRBV7-3,TRBJ2-5,-,TGTGCCAGCAGCAGAGGAGACCAAGAGACCCAGTACTTC,CASSRGDQETQYF
-,TRBV28,TRBJ1-1,-,TGTGCCAGCAGTTTCTTGGTCCAGGGGTCAAACACTGAAGCTTTCTTT,CASSFLVQGSNTEAFF
-,TRBV10-1,TRBJ2-4,-,TGCGCCAGCAGTTTAGACCCCCGACTCCACTTC,CASSLDPRLHF
TRBD1,TRBV28,TRBJ1-5,few,TGTGCCAGCAGCTCGGACAGGGGGCGAATATGGCATTTT,CASSSDRGRIWHF
TRBD1,TRBV29-1,TRBJ1-1,-,TGCAGCGTGGGGACAGGGGTCACTGAAGCTTTCTTT,CSVGTGVTEAFF
-,TRBV14,TRBJ1-2,-,TGTGCCAGCAGCCAATCTGGACAGCCCAACTATGGCTACACCTTC,CASSQSGQPNYGYTF